A selection of T cell receptor beta chains follows, all from one sample in a study of blood T cells in healthy people across ages. TCRdb redid the calling of the 5' RACE reads with MiXCR, one entry per CDR3 protein. The table has almost 800,000 distinct CDR3 sequences, 55% to 75% seen once. Sequencing input: blood. The origin of the receptors is a man aged 30 to 39 in good health. Each CDR3 is given with its conserved first and last residue. A D gene is named only where the DNA matches it firmly. A clone size is listed for some rows: how often the clone was seen (once, few, many), or a class if it is expanded.

cdr3_nt cdr3_aa d_call j_call v_call clone_size
TGTGCCACCTCCGGGGAGTTCGACGAGCAGTACTTC CATSGEFDEQYF - TRBJ2-7 TRBV10-3 few
TGTGCCAGCAGCCTCGGGACTAGCGGCTACTACGAGCAGTACTTC CASSLGTSGYYEQYF TRBD2 TRBJ2-7 TRBV5-4 -
TGCAGTGCGACCCAATATGGACAGGGTTGGTACAATGAGCAGTTCTTC CSATQYGQGWYNEQFF TRBD1 TRBJ2-1 TRBV20-1 few
TGTGCCAGCAGCCTATGGACTAGCGGGAGTCACGAGCAGTACTTC CASSLWTSGSHEQYF TRBD2 TRBJ2-7 TRBV28 -
TGTGCCAGCAAAACCTCCAGAGGGTCCGGGACTGAAGCTTTCTTT CASKTSRGSGTEAFF - TRBJ1-1 TRBV27 -
TGCAGTGCTACCCCCAGGAGGGAACCGGGCTATGGCTACACCTTC CSATPRREPGYGYTF - TRBJ1-2 TRBV20-1 -
TGTGCCAGCTCACCTAGACAGTCAACCTCCTACGAGCAGTACTTC CASSPRQSTSYEQYF - TRBJ2-7 TRBV18 -
TGTGCCAGCATGACACAGAATGCCTACGAGCAGTACTTC CASMTQNAYEQYF - TRBJ2-7 TRBV28 -
TGTGCCTCCCGAGGGCAACCCAACTCACCCCTCCACTTT CASRGQPNSPLHF - TRBJ1-6 TRBV30 -
TGTGCCAGCAGTGAAGCCTCTGGGGTAATAGCCCTCCACTTT CASSEASGVIALHF - TRBJ1-6 TRBV7-9 -
TGTGCCAGCAGTGCCGTGGGGTATGGCTACACCTTC CASSAVGYGYTF - TRBJ1-2 TRBV12-3/TRBV12-4 -
TGTGCCAGCAGCTTAGGCGGGGGTAGCTTGAATACGCAGTATTTT CASSLGGGSLNTQYF TRBD2 TRBJ2-3 TRBV7-2 -
TGTGCCAGCAGTTTAGCGCGATGGACTAGGGAATTTAACGAGCAGTACTTC CASSLARWTREFNEQYF TRBD2 TRBJ2-7 TRBV12-3/TRBV12-4 -